This T cell receptor (beta chain) was sequenced for a study of shared clonotypes between healthy human individuals. The CDR3 loop spans 12 amino acids. Germline V lookup: CDR1 GTSNPN, CDR2 SVGIG (reference sequence). Trimming took off 3 bases at V and 3 bases at J, with 8 bases between the two ends. The repertoire was sequenced with immunoSEQ multiplex PCR; TCRdb's copy has only in-frame clones and lacks some. The table lists over 95,000 clones, more than 45% of them singletons. This clone was seen a few times. This receptor was identified in a woman in her thirties or forties in good health. Some clones in this sample may be carry-over from other donors' samples. The material sequenced was PBMCs. This rearrangement joins TRBV30 to TRBJ2-5; D unresolved. Here the CDR3 DNA reads TGTGCCTGGAGGTTTCCAGAAGAGACCCAGTACTTC. Amino acid sequence: CAWRFPEETQYF.